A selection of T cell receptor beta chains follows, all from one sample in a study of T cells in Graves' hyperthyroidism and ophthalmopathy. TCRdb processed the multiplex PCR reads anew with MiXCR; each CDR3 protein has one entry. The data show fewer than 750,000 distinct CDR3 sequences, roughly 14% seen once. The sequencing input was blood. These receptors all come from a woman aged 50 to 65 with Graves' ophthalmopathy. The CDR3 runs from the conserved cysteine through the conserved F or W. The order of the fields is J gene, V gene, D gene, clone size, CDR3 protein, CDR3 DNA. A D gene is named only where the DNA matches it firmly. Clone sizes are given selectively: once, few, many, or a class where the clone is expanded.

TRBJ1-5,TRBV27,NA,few,CASNKDRYSNQPQHF,TGTGCCAGCAACAAAGACAGGTATAGCAATCAGCCCCAGCATTTT
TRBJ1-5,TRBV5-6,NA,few,CASSLTGYRQPQHF,TGTGCCAGCAGCTTGACAGGGTATAGGCAGCCCCAGCATTTT
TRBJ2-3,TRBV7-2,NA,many,CASIYLWGRGADTQYF,TGTGCCAGCATATATCTTTGGGGCCGCGGAGCAGATACGCAGTATTTT
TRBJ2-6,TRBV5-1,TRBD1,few,CASSWKGGAGANVLTF,TGCGCCAGCAGCTGGAAAGGGGGCGCTGGGGCCAACGTCCTGACTTTC
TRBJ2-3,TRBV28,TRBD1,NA,CASRGQGARADTQYF,TGTGCCAGCAGGGGACAGGGGGCCAGGGCGGATACGCAGTATTTT
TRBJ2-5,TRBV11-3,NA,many,CASSLVMGETQYF,TGTGCCAGCAGCTTAGTAATGGGAGAGACCCAGTACTTC
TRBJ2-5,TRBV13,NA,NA,CARSRPSGQETQYF,TGTGCCAGAAGCCGACCATCGGGGCAAGAGACCCAGTACTTC
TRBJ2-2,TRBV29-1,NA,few,CSGLVFGELFF,TGCAGTGGCCTAGTGTTCGGGGAGCTGTTTTTT
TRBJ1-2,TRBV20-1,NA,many,CSAARTGNYGYTF,TGCAGTGCTGCCCGGACGGGTAACTATGGCTACACCTTC
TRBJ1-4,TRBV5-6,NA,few,CASSLALAGIGREKLFF,TGTGCCAGCAGCTTGGCTTTGGCGGGGATCGGTCGTGAAAAACTGTTTTTT
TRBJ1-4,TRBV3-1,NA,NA,CAGSQSLGARNEKLFF,TGTGCCGGCAGCCAAAGCTTGGGGGCTCGTAATGAAAAACTGTTTTTT
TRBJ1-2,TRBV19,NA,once,CASSMGGYGYTF,TGTGCCAGTAGTATGGGAGGTTATGGCTACACCTTC
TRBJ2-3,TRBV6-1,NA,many,CASSELGRGDRTDTQYF,TGTGCCAGCAGTGAATTGGGCAGGGGAGACCGCACAGATACGCAGTATTTT
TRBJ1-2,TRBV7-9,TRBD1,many,CASSLPGQGNGYTF,TGTGCCAGCAGCTTACCGGGACAGGGGAACGGCTACACCTTC
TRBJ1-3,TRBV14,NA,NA,CASTGQLRNTIYF,TGTGCCAGCACCGGACAGCTTCGAAACACCATATATTTT
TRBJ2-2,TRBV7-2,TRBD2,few,CASSFRGTSGSVAGELFF,TGTGCCAGCAGCTTCCGGGGGACTAGCGGGAGTGTAGCCGGGGAGCTGTTTTTT
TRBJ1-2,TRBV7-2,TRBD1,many,CASSYIGGQGLHGYTF,TGTGCCAGCAGCTACATCGGGGGACAGGGTCTACATGGCTACACCTTC
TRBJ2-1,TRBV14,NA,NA,CASSQSRFGQFF,TGTGCCAGCAGCCAAAGCCGGTTTGGGCAGTTCTTC
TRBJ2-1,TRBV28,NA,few,CASSLSSRNEQFF,TGTGCCAGCAGTTTATCCTCACGGAATGAGCAGTTCTTC
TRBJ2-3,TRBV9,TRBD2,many,CASSGPVAGGVTDTQYF,TGTGCCAGCAGCGGCCCGGTAGCGGGAGGAGTCACAGATACGCAGTATTTT
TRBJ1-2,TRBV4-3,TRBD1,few,CASSQGGTGHYGYTF,TGCGCCAGCAGCCAAGGGGGGACAGGGCACTATGGCTACACCTTC
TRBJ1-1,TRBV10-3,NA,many,CAIRGWGSNTEAFF,TGTGCCATCAGGGGTTGGGGATCTAACACTGAAGCTTTCTTT
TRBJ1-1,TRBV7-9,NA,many,CASSLGGGGDTEAFF,TGTGCCAGCAGCTTAGGAGGTGGAGGCGACACTGAAGCTTTCTTT
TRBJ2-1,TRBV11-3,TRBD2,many,CASSLTGTSAYNEQFF,TGTGCCAGCAGCTTAACCGGGACTAGCGCTTACAATGAGCAGTTCTTC
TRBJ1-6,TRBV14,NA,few,CASSSWTGNNSPLHF,TGTGCCAGCAGCTCCTGGACGGGAAATAATTCACCCCTCCACTTT
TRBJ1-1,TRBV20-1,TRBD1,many,CSAIRDRNTEAFF,TGCAGTGCTATCCGGGACAGAAACACTGAAGCTTTCTTT
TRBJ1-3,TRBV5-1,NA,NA,CASSLNSQSSGNTIYF,TGCGCCAGCAGCTTGAACTCTCAGAGCTCTGGAAACACCATATATTTT
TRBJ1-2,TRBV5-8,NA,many,CASSLVQGGYGYTF,TGTGCCAGCAGCTTGGTGCAGGGCGGCTATGGCTACACCTTC
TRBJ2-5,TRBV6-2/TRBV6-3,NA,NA,CASSYYRGRGQETQYF,TGTGCCAGCAGTTACTACAGGGGCCGGGGGCAAGAGACCCAGTACTTC